This is a list of T cell receptor beta chains from one sample in a study of OX40 agonist ivuxolimab in advanced cancers. Some clones are missing from TCRdb's copy, which holds only in-frame ones; the method was immunoSEQ multiplex PCR. Here the sample spans about 86,000 clones, roughly 87% being singletons. Sequenced material: CD4+ or CD8+ T cells sorted from blood, taken in a trial of the OX40 agonist ivuxolimab. The receptor source for this set is an adult with an advanced solid tumor such as melanoma, head and neck, liver or kidney cancer. Both conserved end residues are part of each CDR3. A D gene is named only where the DNA matches it firmly. Expanded clones get a size class; other rows say once, few or many, or leave the size out.

.,TRBD2,TRBV6-5,TRBJ2-7,CASSSRGVREQYF,TGTGCCAGCAGTTCGCGGGGGGTGCGGGAGCAGTACTTC
.,TRBD2,TRBV28,TRBJ2-3,CASSFVLWGSGKRDRTDTQYF,TGTGCCAGCAGTTTTGTTCTCTGGGGTAGCGGGAAAAGAGACCGCACAGATACGCAGTATTTT
.,.,TRBV9,TRBJ1-3,CASSVSLGFSGNTIYF,TGTGCCAGCAGCGTCTCATTGGGGTTCTCTGGAAACACCATATATTTT
.,.,TRBV6-1,TRBJ1-3,CASAPIVVTGNTIYF,TGTGCCAGCGCACCCATCGTAGTTACTGGAAACACCATATATTTT
.,.,TRBV7-9,TRBJ1-2,CASSLNMGSGIYGYTF,TGTGCCAGCAGCTTAAATATGGGATCGGGTATCTATGGCTACACCTTC
.,TRBD1,TRBV18,TRBJ1-1,CASKNQQGDTEAFF,TGTGCCAGCAAAAACCAACAGGGGGACACTGAAGCTTTCTTT
.,TRBD1,TRBV5-1,TRBJ2-7,CASSFTTGAYEQYF,TGCGCCAGCAGCTTTACCACAGGGGCCTACGAGCAGTACTTC
.,TRBD1,TRBV18,TRBJ2-5,CASSPPGQGARETQYF,TGTGCCAGCTCACCACCGGGTCAGGGGGCTAGGGAGACCCAGTACTTC
.,.,TRBV5-1,TRBJ1-1,CASSFAANTEAFF,TGCGCCAGCAGCTTTGCGGCGAACACTGAAGCTTTCTTT
once,.,TRBV11-2,TRBJ2-1,CASSLAGSSYNEQFF,TGTGCCAGCAGCTTAGCCGGGAGCTCCTACAATGAGCAGTTCTTC
once,TRBD2,TRBV7-2,TRBJ2-1,CASSFSGLAGVHEQFF,TGTGCCAGCAGCTTCTCCGGACTAGCGGGAGTGCATGAGCAGTTCTTC
.,.,TRBV7-9,TRBJ2-1,CASSLVRAAQFF,TGTGCCAGCAGCTTAGTGAGGGCAGCTCAGTTCTTC
few,.,TRBV30,TRBJ1-1,CAWRGGFEAFF,TGTGCCTGGAGGGGAGGGTTTGAAGCTTTCTTT
.,TRBD2,TRBV7-9,TRBJ2-1,CASSSSRGGLRNEQFF,TGTGCCAGCAGCTCCTCCCGCGGGGGTCTTAGGAATGAGCAGTTCTTC
.,.,TRBV29-1,TRBJ1-4,CSVAGRGGEKLFF,TGCAGCGTGGCCGGCAGGGGTGGTGAAAAACTGTTTTTT
.,.,TRBV11-3,TRBJ2-2,CASSFDGMVGELFF,TGTGCCAGCAGCTTCGACGGGATGGTCGGGGAGCTGTTTTTT
.,TRBD2,TRBV2,TRBJ2-7,CASRVAGNNYEQYF,TGTGCCAGCAGAGTAGCGGGGAATAACTACGAGCAGTACTTC
.,.,TRBV19,TRBJ2-4,CASRGRGGRNIQYF,TGTGCCAGTAGAGGGCGTGGAGGGCGGAACATTCAGTACTTC
.,TRBD2,TRBV15,TRBJ2-5,CATSRFNSGEETQYF,TGTGCCACCAGCAGATTCAATAGCGGGGAAGAGACCCAGTACTTC
.,TRBD2,TRBV18,TRBJ2-3,CASSPPSGRATDTQYF,TGTGCCAGCTCACCACCCAGCGGGAGGGCCACAGATACGCAGTATTTT
.,.,TRBV7-3,TRBJ1-3,CASSLGARGGGNTIYF,TGTGCCAGCAGCTTAGGGGCGAGGGGTGGTGGAAACACCATATATTTT
.,.,TRBV27,TRBJ2-7,CASRTPGGGTYEQYF,TGTGCCAGCAGAACGCCGGGAGGGGGCACCTACGAGCAGTACTTC
few,TRBD1,TRBV5-5,TRBJ1-2,CASRQGGARGYTF,TGTGCCAGCCGACAGGGGGGAGCTCGGGGCTACACCTTC
.,.,TRBV10-3,TRBJ2-1,CAISGEEGIFNEQFF,TGTGCCATCAGTGGGGAAGAAGGGATCTTCAATGAGCAGTTCTTC
.,TRBD1,TRBV4-3,TRBJ1-4,CASRQGAANEKLFF,TGCGCCAGCAGGCAGGGGGCGGCTAATGAAAAACTGTTTTTT
.,.,TRBV30,TRBJ1-4,CAWKPGRGNEKLFF,TGTGCCTGGAAGCCGGGACGGGGTAATGAAAAACTGTTTTTT
.,.,TRBV9,TRBJ2-1,CASSVGASTYNEQFF,TGTGCCAGCAGCGTTGGGGCGTCGACCTACAATGAGCAGTTCTTC
once,.,TRBV19,TRBJ2-1,CASSMERGTPERREQFF,TGTGCCAGTAGTATGGAGCGCGGGACTCCGGAGAGGCGTGAGCAGTTCTTC
.,.,TRBV6-1,TRBJ1-5,CATEEAANQPQHF,TGTGCCACAGAAGAGGCAGCTAATCAGCCCCAGCATTTT
.,.,TRBV11-2,TRBJ2-7,CASSLEWSYEQYF,TGTGCCAGCAGCTTAGAATGGTCCTACGAGCAGTACTTC
.,.,TRBV5-1,TRBJ2-1,CASSLGLQSANEQFF,TGCGCCAGCAGCTTGGGACTACAAAGCGCCAATGAGCAGTTCTTC